A single sample is the source of the 12 T cell receptor beta chains below, sequenced in a study of T-cell reconstitution after alpha-beta-depleted transplantation in children. Molecular barcoding with unique molecular identifiers was used for the TCRbeta library. MiXCR, applied by TCRdb to the PCR reads, yields one record per CDR3 protein. Among fewer than 550,000 distinct CDR3 sequences listed, about 16% were seen once. Source: PBMCs, mostly from graft donor cells, taken 360 days after TCRalphabeta/CD19-depleted stem cell transplant. These receptor sequences come from a boy younger than two who had a stem cell transplant for Wiskott-Aldrich syndrome, so the T cells may come from the graft donor.

This clonotype was counted many times. The CDR3 sequence is CSVAGTEAFF. As DNA, the CDR3 is TGCAGCGTTGCAGGGACTGAAGCTTTCTTT. The chain recombines TRBV29-1 with TRBJ1-1; D might be TRBD1 (5 bases). Per germline, CDR1 SQVTM and CDR2 ANQGSEA. Trimming pared 4 bases from V and 5 bases from J, leaving 5 bases between. The CDR3 has 10 residues. Full variable domain (rest looked up from reference TRBV29-1 and TRBJ1-1): SAVISQKPSRDICQRGTSLTIQCQVDSQVTMMFWYRQQPGQSLTLIATANQGSEATYESGFVIDKFPISRPNLTFSTLTVSNMSPEDSSIYLCSVAGTEAFFGQGTRLTVV.

V and J are TRBV6-5 and TRBJ2-1; TRBD2 might be the D (5 bases). V lost 3 bases, J lost 4 bases, and 13 bases lay in between. The CDR3 runs 15 residues. CDR1 is MNHEY, CDR2 SVGAGI, per germline. For the CDR3, the DNA is TGTGCCAGCAGTTATGAGGATGGGGAGTACAATGAGCAGTTCTTC. It is translated as CASSYEDGEYNEQFF.

The chain combines TRBV5-1 with TRBJ2-5; 7 bases are a match to TRBD1. Per the germline V gene, CDR1 is SGHRS and CDR2 is YFSETQ. J gave up 1 base and V 7 bases, and 7 bases lay outside the gene matches. The CDR3 extends over 14 amino acids. CDR3 sequence (DNA): TGCGCCAGCGGATACAGGGGAATCCAAGAGACCCAGTACTTC. It is translated as CASGYRGIQETQYF. The complete variable domain, with remaining parts taken from reference TRBV5-1 and TRBJ2-5, reads KAGVTQTPRYLIKTRGQQVTLSCSPISGHRSVSWYQQTPGQGLQFLFEYFSETQRNKGNFPGRFSGRQFSNSRSEMNVSTLELGDSALYLCASGYRGIQETQYFGPGTRLLVL.

The table lists this clonotype with a few counts. This rearrangement joins TRBV6-2 or TRBV6-3 to TRBJ2-5; TRBD1 agrees at 8 bases. There are 13 residues in the CDR3. The germline V gene encodes CDR1 MNHEY and CDR2 SVGEGT. The V and J ends lost 8 bases and 3 bases, in that order; junction bases with no gene match: 5. The CDR3 is CASLETGEETQYF. CDR3 DNA: TGTGCCAGCCTTGAGACAGGGGAAGAGACCCAGTACTTC.

The CDR3 region is CASSSTENTEAFF. In DNA form, the CDR3 reads TGTGCCAGCAGCTCGACCGAGAACACTGAAGCTTTCTTT. This sequence joins TRBV7-9 and TRBJ1-1; D is ambiguous. CDR3 length equals 13 residues. Germline loops: CDR1 SEHNR, CDR2 FQNEAQ (reference sequence). Trimming removed 4 bases from V and 1 base from J, with 7 bases in between.

The V call is TRBV7-9, the J call TRBJ2-1, with D perhaps matching TRBD2 (5 bases). CDR1 is SEHNR and CDR2 is FQNEAQ in the germline V gene (reference sequence). This CDR3 comprises 14 residues. The germline V and J ends were trimmed by 2 bases and 7 bases, with 12 bases remaining between them. The CDR3 is CASSLWGATNEQFF. CDR3 in DNA: TGTGCCAGCAGCTTATGGGGAGCAACGAATGAGCAGTTCTTC.

This clonotype came up a few times. The V and J genes are TRBV25-1 and TRBJ2-1; D may match TRBD1 or TRBD2 (6 bases each). This CDR3 region has 15 residues. Trimming removed 1 base at V and 6 bases at J, with 13 bases between. Germline lookup yields CDR1 MGHDK and CDR2 SYGVNS. CDR3 nucleotide sequence: TGTGCCAGCAGTGAATTGGGGGGCTCCAGCAATGAGCAGTTCTTC. Its translation: CASSELGGSSNEQFF.

The chain combines TRBV5-1 with TRBJ2-5; 9 nucleotides match TRBD2. The CDR3 has 16 residues. Trimming took 1 base from V and 1 from J; bases not matched to a gene: 5. CDR1 SGHRS and CDR2 YFSETQ come from the germline V gene. This CDR3 reads CASSLSQTSGQETQYF. CDR3 DNA: TGCGCCAGCAGCTTGTCCCAGACTAGCGGCCAAGAGACCCAGTACTTC.

The genes are TRBV5-1 and TRBJ2-5; TRBD2 is a possible D gene (6 bases). This CDR3 contains 16 residues. The V and J ends lost 4 bases and 4 bases respectively, with 20 bases between them. Germline CDR1 SGHRS, CDR2 YFSETQ. The DNA of the CDR3 is TGCGCCAGCAGCAACTTACCGGGACTGGAGCGAGAGACCCAGTACTTC. Amino acid sequence: CASSNLPGLERETQYF.

V and J are TRBV12-3 or TRBV12-4 and TRBJ2-5; D not certain. This CDR3 has 13 residues. V was clipped by 4 bases and J by 7 bases, with 13 bases between them. CDR3 amino acids: CASSWGLVGTQYF. The CDR3 bases are TGTGCCAGCAGTTGGGGTTTAGTCGGGACCCAGTACTTC.

This clonotype was counted between two and nine times. The chain employs TRBV29-1 and TRBJ1-3; 8 nucleotides match TRBD1. The CDR3 has 15 amino acids. Trimming removed 5 bases from V and 3 bases from J; junction bases left unmatched: 9. Germline V CDR1 and CDR2: SQVTM, ANQGSEA. The CDR3 DNA is TGCAGCGTTAGCGTCGGGACAGGCGGTGGAAACACCATATATTTT. Amino acids: CSVSVGTGGGNTIYF. The entire variable domain, with the rest obtained from reference TRBV29-1 and TRBJ1-3, is as follows: SAVISQKPSRDICQRGTSLTIQCQVDSQVTMMFWYRQQPGQSLTLIATANQGSEATYESGFVIDKFPISRPNLTFSTLTVSNMSPEDSSIYLCSVSVGTGGGNTIYFGEGSWLTVV.

J is TRBJ1-5 and V is TRBV7-6; 7 bases are a match to TRBD1. The length of the CDR3 is 13 residues. From germline, CDR1 is SGHVS and CDR2 FNYEAQ. The V and J ends lost 4 bases and 7 bases, in that order; junction bases with no gene match: 4. CDR3 DNA: TGTGCCAGCAGCTCAAGCAGGGGGCAGCCCCAGCATTTT. It translates to CASSSSRGQPQHF.